This is a list of T cell receptor beta chains from one sample in a study of T cells in Graves' hyperthyroidism and ophthalmopathy. TCRdb ran MiXCR on the multiplex PCR reads and lists one entry per CDR3 protein. The top ten clones hold about 30% of a sample with approximately 400,000 distinct CDR3 sequences, approximately 15% of them seen once. Sequenced: blood. Receptors were obtained from a woman aged 30 to 39 with Graves' hyperthyroidism. Both conserved end residues are part of each CDR3. The D gene is left open where the match is weak. A row's size may be missing; if present it is once, few, many or a size class.

j_gene,d_gene,len,v_gene,abundance,CDR3aa,CDR3nt
TRBJ2-7,.,17,TRBV27,.,CASSLNWVPVASYEQYF,TGTGCCAGCAGTTTAAATTGGGTGCCGGTAGCTTCCTACGAGCAGTACTTC
TRBJ2-7,TRBD1,15,TRBV7-2,many,CASSLVLGQKDEQYF,TGTGCCAGCAGCTTAGTTTTGGGACAGAAGGACGAGCAGTACTTC
TRBJ2-7,TRBD2,14,TRBV28,many,CASRASGIAYEQYF,TGTGCCAGCAGGGCTAGCGGGATCGCCTACGAGCAGTACTTC
TRBJ1-1,.,11,TRBV3-1,.,CASSYEGQAFF,TGTGCCAGCAGCTATGAAGGACAAGCTTTCTTT
TRBJ1-1,.,12,TRBV10-3,few,CAIRDGPTAAFF,TGTGCCATCAGGGATGGACCGACTGCTGCTTTCTTT
TRBJ1-1,.,15,TRBV12-5,few,CASGLDRVGNTEAFF,TGTGCTAGTGGTTTGGACAGGGTGGGGAACACTGAAGCTTTCTTT
TRBJ2-1,.,14,TRBV2,many,CASSEAGRGGEQFF,TGTGCCAGCAGTGAAGCCGGCAGGGGGGGTGAGCAGTTCTTC
TRBJ2-1,TRBD2,13,TRBV25-1,few,CASLLAGDNEQFF,TGTGCCAGCCTACTAGCGGGAGACAATGAGCAGTTCTTC
TRBJ2-1,TRBD1,16,TRBV9,.,CASSLSRDRVDNEQFF,TGTGCCAGCAGCTTATCCCGGGACAGGGTAGACAATGAGCAGTTCTTC
TRBJ1-2,.,16,TRBV5-4,many,CASMVSENRLFGGYTF,TGTGCCAGCATGGTTTCGGAGAACAGACTCTTCGGCGGCTACACCTTC
TRBJ2-7,TRBD2,16,TRBV28,many,CASSFQGLAGIYEQYF,TGTGCCAGCAGTTTTCAGGGGCTAGCGGGGATATACGAGCAGTACTTC
TRBJ2-5,TRBD2,16,TRBV12-3/TRBV12-4,many,CASSLGTSALQETQYF,TGTGCCAGCAGTTTAGGGACTAGCGCCCTCCAAGAGACCCAGTACTTC
TRBJ2-2,.,15,TRBV6-4,few,CASSDSREYPGELFF,TGTGCCAGCAGTGACTCGAGGGAGTACCCCGGGGAGCTGTTTTTT
TRBJ2-5,.,13,TRBV6-1,many,CASSVGLGETQYF,TGTGCCAGCAGTGTGGGCCTGGGGGAGACCCAGTACTTC
TRBJ1-5,.,14,TRBV6-1,.,CASRDRESNQPQHF,TGTGCCAGCAGGGACCGTGAGAGCAATCAGCCCCAGCATTTT
TRBJ1-1,TRBD1,14,TRBV18,few,CASSPQGAHTEAFF,TGTGCCAGCTCACCACAGGGGGCGCACACTGAAGCTTTCTTT
TRBJ2-6,.,15,TRBV20-1,few,CSATLSGAGANVLTF,TGCAGTGCAACCCTATCCGGGGCTGGGGCCAACGTCCTGACTTTC